One sample yielded the 25 T cell receptor beta chains listed below, sequenced in a study of T cells in placental villitis. The libraries were made with immunoSEQ v4. Assay: immunoSEQ multiplex PCR; the TCRdb copy retains only in-frame clones and omits some. The repertoire holds 6,300 or so clones, with 78% as singletons. The sequenced sample was placental tissue containing maternal and fetal cells. Receptors were obtained from a human patient with infectious villitis; the placental T cells may come from both mother and fetus.

The V gene is TRBV12-3 or TRBV12-4, the J gene TRBJ1-4; tentatively, D is TRBD1 (5 bases). The CDR3 has 13 amino acids. V was shortened by 5 bases and J by 10 bases, with 14 bases between the two germline ends. This CDR3 reads CASSGSGTGKLFF. The CDR3 nucleotides are TGTGCCAGCAGTGGGTCCGGGACGGGAAAACTGTTTTTT.

The V and J genes are TRBV11-3 and TRBJ1-1, with D perhaps TRBD1 (5 bases). CDR1 is SGHNT and CDR2 is YENEEA in the germline V gene. Trimming shortened V by 5 bases and J by 1 base, and 11 bases separated the two germline ends. CDR3 length: 14 amino acids. The chain's CDR3 is CASSPGGQNTEAFF. The CDR3 nucleotides are TGTGCCAGCAGCCCCGGAGGACAGAACACTGAAGCTTTCTTT.

CDR3 in amino acids: CASSPRETQYF. The CDR3 region has the DNA TGTGCCAGCTCACCAAGAGAGACCCAGTACTTC. The chain combines TRBV18 with TRBJ2-5; D is undetermined. Per germline, CDR1 KGHSH and CDR2 LQKENI. V lost 2 bases to trimming and J lost 4 bases, with 2 bases between them. The CDR3 extends over 11 amino acids.

To note about this clone: Compared with germline, one end of the junction differs, possibly owing to a read error. The gene calls are TRBV9 and TRBJ1-2; D remains unclear. Germline V CDR1 and CDR2: SGDLS, YYNGEE. CDR3 length equals 15 residues. The CDR3, as DNA: TGTGCCAGCAGCGTAGCTGGAGGACTTAACTATGGCTACATCTTC. Protein sequence: CASSVAGGLNYGYIF.

This clone was detected a few times. V and J are TRBV29-1 and TRBJ1-2; 7 bases match TRBD1. V lost 4 bases to trimming and J lost 4 bases; unmatched junction nucleotides: 6. The germline gives CDR1 SQVTM, CDR2 ANQGSEA. This CDR3 has 13 residues. CDR3 nucleotides: TGCAGCGTTGGGTCCGGGACAGCCTATGGCTACACCTTC. It is translated as CSVGSGTAYGYTF.

The chain carries TRBV6-5 and TRBJ2-7; TRBD1 matches at 9 bases. The germline CDR1 and CDR2 sequences are MNHEY and SVGAGI. The CDR3 totals 14 residues. J gave up 6 bases and V 5 bases, and 8 bases lay outside the gene matches. The CDR3 spells CASSQGQGGGEQYF. CDR3 nucleotides: TGTGCCAGCAGTCAGGGACAGGGAGGAGGCGAGCAGTACTTC.

DNA of the CDR3: TGTGCCAGCAGCCCCAGCGGGCAGGGGGAGGCTGAAGCTTTCTTT. Translating it yields CASSPSGQGEAEAFF. The chain employs TRBV28 and TRBJ1-1; 7 nucleotides agree with TRBD1. Looked up from germline, CDR1 is MDHEN and CDR2 is SYDVKM. The CDR3 totals 15 residues. Germline trimming cut 6 bases from V and 6 bases from J; bases unmatched to any gene: 13.

This chain uses TRBV27 with TRBJ2-7; TRBD1 or TRBD2 may be the D gene (6 bases each). Trimming took off 9 bases at V and 5 bases at J, with 23 bases between the two ends. The CDR3 spans 15 residues. Germline CDR1 MNHEY, CDR2 SMNVEV (reference sequence). The CDR3 region is CASLRLGGSRDEQYF. The CDR3 DNA reads as TGTGCCAGTCTCCGTTTAGGGGGGTCAAGGGACGAGCAGTACTTC.

This chain joins TRBV4-3 and TRBJ2-1, with 8 bases lining up with TRBD1. This CDR3 is 15 amino acids long. The germline V gene encodes CDR1 LGHNA and CDR2 YSLEER. The V and J ends lost 1 base and 4 bases, in that order; junction bases with no gene match: 3. The CDR3 DNA sequence: TGCGCCAGCAGCCAAGGGCAGGGGGCATACAATGAGCAGTTCTTC. Translation: CASSQGQGAYNEQFF.

V is TRBV13 and J is TRBJ1-1; no definite D call. The germline V and J ends were trimmed by 3 bases and 5 bases, with 13 bases remaining between them. The CDR3 has 14 residues. Germline loops: CDR1 PRHDT, CDR2 FYEKMQ (reference sequence). In DNA, the CDR3 is TGTGCCAGCAGCTTTCAGGCCCTCCGAACTGAAGCTTTCTTT. This translates into CASSFQALRTEAFF.

The genes are TRBV11-3 and TRBJ2-1; no clear D gene. The ends were cut back, 1 base at V and 11 bases at J, with 21 bases in the middle. Germline V gene lookup returns CDR1 SGHNT and CDR2 YENEEA. The CDR3 has 16 residues. The chain's CDR3 is CASSLGIVGRSDKQFF. CDR3 in DNA: TGTGCCAGCAGCTTAGGAATCGTCGGTCGGTCGGATAAGCAGTTCTTC. The entire variable domain, with the rest obtained from reference TRBV11-3 and TRBJ2-1, is as follows: EAGVVQSPRYKIIEKKQPVAFWCNPISGHNTLYWYLQNLGQGPELLIRYENEEAVDDSQLPKDRFSAERLKGVDSTLKIQPAELGDSAVYLCASSLGIVGRSDKQFFGPGTRLTVL.

The gene calls are TRBV29-1 and TRBJ1-1, with a weak D call TRBD1 (6 bases). The CDR3 runs 15 residues. The germline gives CDR1 SQVTM, CDR2 ANQGSEA. The ends were cut back, 5 bases at V and 7 bases at J, with 23 bases in the middle. In DNA, the CDR3 is TGCAGCGTTCAAGCCCTACGGACAGACCGCTATGAAGCTTTCTTT. Protein: CSVQALRTDRYEAFF.

The chain is built from TRBV5-4 and TRBJ1-2, with TRBD1 matching over 8 bases. J gave up 8 bases and V 4 bases, and 7 bases lay outside the gene matches. Germline loops: CDR1 SGHNT, CDR2 YYREEE (reference sequence). This CDR3 is built from 13 residues. The CDR3 DNA sequence: TGTGCCAGCAGCCTGACAGGGGTGGGGGGCTACACCTTC. Encoded protein: CASSLTGVGGYTF.

The chain recombines TRBV7-9 with TRBJ2-7; 13 bases are a match to TRBD2. J was trimmed by 3 bases and V by 5 bases; bases with no gene match: 7. Germline V lookup: CDR1 SEHNR, CDR2 FQNEAQ (reference sequence). This CDR3 has 16 residues. CDR3 in amino acids: CASSPGLAGAYYEQYF. CDR3 in DNA: TGTGCCAGCAGCCCAGGACTAGCGGGGGCCTACTACGAGCAGTACTTC.

The rearrangement links TRBV6-1 to TRBJ1-3; D is unresolved. CDR1 is MNHNS, CDR2 SASEGT, per germline. This CDR3 has 15 amino acids. V lost 0 bases to trimming and J lost 4 bases, with 10 bases between them. This CDR3 is CASSEAETSGNTIYF. The CDR3 DNA reads TGTGCCAGCAGTGAAGCGGAGACCTCAGGAAACACCATATATTTT.

The chain recombines TRBV28 with TRBJ1-6, with TRBD1 matching 7 bases. This CDR3 comprises 14 residues. V was clipped by 8 bases and J by 9 bases; unmatched bases: 10. Germline values: CDR1 MDHEN, CDR2 SYDVKM. Here the CDR3 reads CASSSGTDFSPLHF. The CDR3 nucleotides are TGTGCCAGCTCGTCCGGGACAGATTTTTCACCCCTCCACTTT.

The rearrangement links TRBV29-1 to TRBJ2-1; D perhaps matches TRBD2 (5 bases). The ends were cut back, 3 bases at V and 6 bases at J, with 12 bases in the middle. Germline V gene data show CDR1 as SQVTM and CDR2 as ANQGSEA. The CDR3 has 13 residues. The DNA for the CDR3 is TGCAGCGTTGATATGGGGAGCGGCAATGAGCAGTTCTTC. Translation: CSVDMGSGNEQFF.

The chain carries TRBV6-5 and TRBJ1-2, with 10 bases identical to TRBD1. CDR1 is MNHEY, CDR2 SVGAGI, per germline. J lost 4 bases, V lost 0 bases, and 2 bases had no gene match. The CDR3 spans 15 residues. CDR3 in DNA: TGTGCCAGCAGTTACTCGGGACAGGGGCGCTATGGCTACACCTTC. Amino acids: CASSYSGQGRYGYTF.

This clone has a single count. A read error may account for a junction end that differs from germline. The J gene is TRBJ2-5, the V gene TRBV6-5; D is uncertain. This CDR3 has 16 residues. Germline V gives CDR1 MNHEY, CDR2 SVGAGI. CDR3 coding DNA: TGTGTCAGCAGTTACTCTAGTAGTCCAGCACAAGAGACCCAGTACTTC. This sequence encodes CVSSYSSSPAQETQYF.

The rearrangement uses TRBV7-2 and TRBJ1-2, with no clear D. Germline assignment: CDR1 SGHTA and CDR2 FQGNSA. V shed 1 base and J shed 6 bases, with 9 bases lying between them. This CDR3 has 13 residues. CDR3 bases: TGTGCCAGCAGCTTAGTACCCGAGGATGGCTACACCTTC. This gives the protein CASSLVPEDGYTF.

The genes are TRBV6-5 and TRBJ2-1, with no clear D. The V end lost 4 bases, the J end lost 6 bases, and 10 bases lay between the germline ends. CDR1 is MNHEY, CDR2 SVGAGI, per germline. The CDR3 contains 13 residues. CDR3 sequence reads: CASSSAPRNEQFF. CDR3 coding DNA: TGTGCCAGCAGTTCGGCTCCACGCAATGAGCAGTTCTTC.

On this clone itself: A junction boundary mismatches the germline segment, possibly from a read error. V gene TRBV19 combines with J gene TRBJ2-2; possibly TRBD2 for D (6 bases). CDR3 size: 14 residues. CDR1 and CDR2 (germline): LNHDA, SQIVND (reference sequence). CDR3 DNA sequence: TGTGCCAGTAATATAGGATCTAGCGCCGGGGAGCTGTTTTTT. The encoded protein is CASNIGSSAGELFF.

The chain employs TRBV7-6 and TRBJ2-3; D may match TRBD1 or TRBD2 (6 bases each). This CDR3 region has 17 residues. Trimming stripped 5 bases from V and 3 bases from J, with 21 bases between. CDR1 and CDR2 (germline): SGHVS, FNYEAQ. The CDR3 region has the DNA TGTGCCAGCAGCCCCGGTATCCGGGGGCGAGGGACAGATACGCAGTATTTT. Translated: CASSPGIRGRGTDTQYF.

V is TRBV4-1 and J is TRBJ1-6, with D unclear. Trimming took off 2 bases at V and 0 bases at J, with 8 bases between the two ends. The CDR3 runs 16 residues. Germline V gene sequence: CDR1 MGHRA, CDR2 YSYEKL. Here the CDR3 reads CASSQSLSSYNSPLHF. For the CDR3, the DNA is TGCGCCAGCAGCCAATCCCTGAGCTCCTATAATTCACCCCTCCACTTT.

Only a few counts were recorded for this clone. This specimen includes other DNA sequences encoding the same CDR3. The chain carries TRBV28 and TRBJ2-5; D perhaps matches TRBD1 (8 bases). Trimming stripped 3 bases from V and 4 bases from J, with 15 bases between. Germline lookup yields CDR1 MDHEN and CDR2 SYDVKM. CDR3 size: 15 residues. CDR3 DNA: TGTGCCAGCAGTTTGCGACAGGGGAGGGGAGAGACCCAGTACTTC. Translating it yields CASSLRQGRGETQYF.